The sequence of this TCR beta chain was determined in a study of blood T cell repertoires in COVID-19. Study overall: The United States, Italy and Spain were the sources of the acute and convalescent COVID-19 samples. PBMCs, B-cell-depleted T cells, or T cells were the source of the cDNA or gDNA that made up the material.

This clone was detected only once. Seattle-derived patients entered the study during active infection and were followed longitudinally. Germline CDR1 is SGHAT and CDR2 is FQNNGV. V was shortened by 5 bases and J by 1 base, with 17 bases between the two germline ends. This CDR3 comprises 17 residues. As handled by the study authors: Amplification of reference gene primers provided the estimated nucleated cell counts. The assay was immunoSEQ multiplex PCR, and TCRdb's table has in-frame clones only and misses some. The V and J calls and clone size come from that table; D and trimming were worked out from the DNA. The table shows 150,000 to 200,000 clones, with about four fifths occurring only once.

The chain links TRBV11-2 to TRBJ2-2, with D possibly TRBD1 on 6 matching bases. Sequencing used peripheral blood. This TCR was sampled from a woman in her 40s with COVID-19, enrolled during active disease. The CDR3 reads CASSQTVTGWNTGELFF. In nucleotides, the CDR3 is TGTGCCAGCAGCCAGACGGTCACAGGGTGGAACACCGGGGAGCTGTTTTTT.